Included here is one TCR beta chain sequence, with context. The CDR3 is 15 amino acids. The ends were cut back, 4 bases at V and 2 bases at J, with 15 bases in the middle. Germline V gives CDR1 SGHRS, CDR2 YFSETQ. This sample was taken from a study of cytomegalovirus exposure and HLA in healthy donors. Study-wide context: Samples from HLA-typed donors yielded about 80 million unique TCRs in an early data release.

13 Jbeta primers and 60 Vbeta primers were used for the PCR. Generated by immunoSEQ multiplex PCR, the TCRdb table keeps only in-frame clones and is missing some. The repertoire holds 40,000 to 55,000 clones, 60% to 80% seen once, with 2.5% to 3% in the top ten. This clonotype originated in a woman in her forties in good health and CMV-seropositive. V gene TRBV5-1 combines with J gene TRBJ2-5, with no clear D. The sample comprised PBMCs. This CDR3 reads CASSPSYYGQETQYF. CDR3 nucleotide sequence: TGCGCCAGCAGCCCAAGCTACTACGGGCAAGAGACCCAGTACTTC.